These 7 T cell receptor beta chains came from one sample sequenced in a study of response to subunit inactivated influenza vaccine (dated by TCRdb to the late 2010s). Library method: RT-PCR. Instrument on record: Illumina HiSeq 2500. TCRdb trimmed the raw reads at Q25, called clones with MiXCR and kept productive beta chains. CDR3 protein sequences are deduplicated, and each keeps its most common genes and DNA. In this sample the table shows roughly 570,000 distinct CDR3 sequences, 14% of which occur a single time. The biggest ten clones account for approximately 12% of the sample. This specimen consisted of PBMCs from blood, obtained 11 to 12 days after vaccination. The receptors were gathered from a man in his fifties or sixties who received an inactivated influenza vaccine. Donor details come from another sample of the same person, matched by shared clones.

This clonotype occurred a few times. The chain has TRBV20-1 and TRBJ2-1, with D tentatively TRBD2 (5 bases). Per germline, CDR1 DFQATT and CDR2 SNEGSKA (reference sequence). The CDR3 has 13 residues. Trimming pared 1 base from V and 8 bases from J, leaving 12 bases between. CDR3 nucleotides: TGCAGTGCTAGAGGCCCTGGACTGGATGAGCAGTTCTTC. Its protein is CSARGPGLDEQFF.

Turning to this clonotype: Relative to the germline gene, one junction end is altered; a read error may explain this. V gene TRBV29-1 combines with J gene TRBJ2-2; D gene ambiguous. The CDR3 is 14 amino acids. The germline CDR1 and CDR2 sequences are SQVTM and ANQGSEA. In DNA form, the CDR3 reads TGCAGCGTTAAAGAACCGGGCCACACCGGGGAGCTGTTTTTT. As protein: CSVKEPGHTGELFF.

The rearrangement uses TRBV25-1 and TRBJ2-4, with a weak D call TRBD1 (6 bases). The germline V gene encodes CDR1 MGHDK and CDR2 SYGVNS. The V gene lost 1 base and the J gene lost 0 bases, with 10 bases spanning the gap. This CDR3 contains 16 residues. The CDR3 protein is CASSESGQLAKNIQYF. In DNA, the CDR3 is TGTGCCAGCAGTGAATCCGGACAGCTAGCCAAAAACATTCAGTACTTC.

The chain is built from TRBV29-1 and TRBJ2-1, with 12 bases aligning to TRBD2. Per germline, CDR1 SQVTM and CDR2 ANQGSEA. The CDR3 has 18 amino acids. V lost 2 bases, J lost 2 bases, and 10 bases stayed unmatched. The CDR3: CSVEPSRSSGGAYNEQFF. The CDR3 DNA is TGCAGCGTTGAACCTAGCCGCTCTAGCGGGGGGGCCTACAATGAGCAGTTCTTC.

This clonotype has at least ten counts. The chain recombines TRBV12-3 or TRBV12-4 with TRBJ2-1, with 11 bases lining up with TRBD2. CDR3 length: 16 amino acids. Trimming removed 6 bases from V and 0 bases from J; junction bases left unmatched: 4. CDR3 coding DNA: TGTGCCAGCAGACCCGGGACTAGCGGCTCCTACAATGAGCAGTTCTTC. It codes for CASRPGTSGSYNEQFF.

This chain joins TRBV20-1 and TRBJ2-7; TRBD1 might be the D (6 bases). The germline gives CDR1 DFQATT, CDR2 SNEGSKA (reference sequence). The CDR3 is made up of 12 amino acids. The V and J ends lost 6 bases and 2 bases respectively, with 11 bases between them. The CDR3 region has the DNA TGCAGTGCGCCCGACAGGACCTACGAGCAGTACTTC. As protein: CSAPDRTYEQYF.

Concerning this clonotype itself: A much larger clone differs from this one at a single base, so this may be a read error. The rearrangement joins TRBV12-3 or TRBV12-4 to TRBJ2-5; 11 bases match TRBD1. The CDR3 runs to 17 residues. The ends lost 9 bases at V and 4 bases at J; junction bases unmatched: 16. The CDR3 nucleotides are TGTGCCAGAAGTCCCTACCTCTCGGGACAGGGGGTAGAGACCCAGTACTTC. It specifies CARSPYLSGQGVETQYF.